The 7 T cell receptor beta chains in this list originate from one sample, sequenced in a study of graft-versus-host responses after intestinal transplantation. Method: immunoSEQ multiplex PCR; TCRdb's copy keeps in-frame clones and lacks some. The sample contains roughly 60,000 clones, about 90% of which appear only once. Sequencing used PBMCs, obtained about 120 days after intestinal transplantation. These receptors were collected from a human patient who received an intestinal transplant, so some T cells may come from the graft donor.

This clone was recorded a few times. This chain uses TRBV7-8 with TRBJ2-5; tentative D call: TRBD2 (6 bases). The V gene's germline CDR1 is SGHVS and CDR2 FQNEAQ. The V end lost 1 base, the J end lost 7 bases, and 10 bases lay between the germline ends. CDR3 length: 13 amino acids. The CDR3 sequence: CASSLEEGGTQYF. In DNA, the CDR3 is TGTGCCAGCAGCTTAGAGGAGGGCGGGACCCAGTACTTC.

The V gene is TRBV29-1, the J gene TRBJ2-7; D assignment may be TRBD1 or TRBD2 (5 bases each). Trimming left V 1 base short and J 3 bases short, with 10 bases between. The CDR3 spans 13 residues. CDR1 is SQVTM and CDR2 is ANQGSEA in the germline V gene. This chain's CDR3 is CSVEGDGDYEQYF. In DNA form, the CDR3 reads TGCAGCGTTGAAGGGGACGGGGACTACGAGCAGTACTTC.

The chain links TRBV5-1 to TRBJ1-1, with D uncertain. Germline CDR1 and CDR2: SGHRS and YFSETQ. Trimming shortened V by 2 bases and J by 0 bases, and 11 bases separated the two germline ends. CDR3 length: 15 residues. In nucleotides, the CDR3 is TGCGCCAGCAGCTTTGTGTCAGTTTTGAACACTGAAGCTTTCTTT. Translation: CASSFVSVLNTEAFF.

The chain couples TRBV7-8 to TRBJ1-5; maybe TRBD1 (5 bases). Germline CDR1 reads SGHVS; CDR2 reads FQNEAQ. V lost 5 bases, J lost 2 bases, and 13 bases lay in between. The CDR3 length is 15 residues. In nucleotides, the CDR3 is TGTGCCAGCAGCCCTTTGGGGGGGGGCAATCAGCCCCAGCATTTT. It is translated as CASSPLGGGNQPQHF.

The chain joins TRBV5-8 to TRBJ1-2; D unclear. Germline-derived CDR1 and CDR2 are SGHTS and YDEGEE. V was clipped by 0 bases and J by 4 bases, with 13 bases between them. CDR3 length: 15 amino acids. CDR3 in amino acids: CASSLVVSTFYGYTF. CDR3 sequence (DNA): TGTGCCAGCAGCTTGGTAGTCAGTACTTTCTATGGCTACACCTTC.

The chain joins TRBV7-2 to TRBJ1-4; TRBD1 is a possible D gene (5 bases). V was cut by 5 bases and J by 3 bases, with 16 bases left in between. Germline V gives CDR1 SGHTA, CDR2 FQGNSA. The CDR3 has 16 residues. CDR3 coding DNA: TGTGCCAGCAGCCCCCGGGGGGAGGGCTCTAATGAAAAACTGTTTTTT. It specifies CASSPRGEGSNEKLFF.

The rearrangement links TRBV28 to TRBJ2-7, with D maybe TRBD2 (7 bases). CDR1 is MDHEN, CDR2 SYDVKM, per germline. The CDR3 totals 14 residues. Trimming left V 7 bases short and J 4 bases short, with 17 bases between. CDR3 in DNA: TGTGCCAGCACCCAAGGGGGGGCCTCTTACGAGCAGTACTTC. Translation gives CASTQGGASYEQYF.